The next 15 T cell receptor beta chains were all read from a single sample in a study of OX40 agonist ivuxolimab in advanced cancers. Method: immunoSEQ multiplex PCR; TCRdb's copy keeps in-frame clones and lacks some. Of about 99,000 clones listed, about 96% are singletons. The sample here was CD4+ or CD8+ T cells sorted from blood, taken in a trial of the OX40 agonist ivuxolimab. Receptors were obtained from an adult with an advanced solid tumor such as melanoma, head and neck, liver or kidney cancer.

With regard to this clone: This sample includes further DNA sequences coding for the same CDR3. The V and J genes are TRBV11-2 and TRBJ2-1, with D unclear. V lost 2 bases, J lost 6 bases, and 2 bases lay in between. CDR1 and CDR2 (germline): SGHAT, FQNNGV. CDR3 size: 11 residues. CDR3 nucleotide sequence: TGTGCCAGCAGCTTATCCAATGAGCAGTTCTTC. As protein: CASSLSNEQFF.

The count of this clone is one. The chain joins TRBV28 to TRBJ1-2; D may be TRBD1 (6 bases). The germline CDR1 and CDR2 sequences are MDHEN and SYDVKM. V was pared by 7 bases and J by 5 bases, with 14 bases between. The CDR3 is 13 residues long. The CDR3 sequence: CASTEGGGYGYTF. Written as DNA, the CDR3 is TGTGCCAGCACCGAGGGGGGGGGATATGGCTACACCTTC.

The chain links TRBV5-6 to TRBJ1-2; D might be TRBD1 (6 bases). V lost 3 bases and J 4 bases, leaving 13 bases between the germline ends. Per germline, CDR1 SGHDT and CDR2 YYEEEE. This CDR3 region has 14 residues. CDR3 loop: CASSSTGTSYGYTF. CDR3 nucleotide sequence: TGTGCCAGCAGCTCTACAGGGACTTCCTATGGCTACACCTTC.

V and J are TRBV19 and TRBJ2-1, with D uncertain. Germline V gene sequence: CDR1 LNHDA, CDR2 SQIVND (reference sequence). The V end lost 3 bases, the J end lost 5 bases, and 8 bases lay between the germline ends. This CDR3 is built from 13 residues. CDR3 in DNA: TGTGCCAGTAGTATGAATCTGGACAATGAGCAGTTCTTC. It yields the protein CASSMNLDNEQFF.

This chain uses TRBV27 with TRBJ1-5; weak D call: TRBD1 (6 bases). The CDR3 totals 13 residues. Germline CDR1 reads MNHEY; CDR2 reads SMNVEV (reference sequence). Trimming left V 5 bases short and J 4 bases short, with 9 bases between. CDR3 sequence: CASSNGQNQPQHF. The CDR3 DNA reads TGTGCCAGCAGTAACGGACAGAATCAGCCCCAGCATTTT.

Of note for this clone: At one end the junction does not follow the germline gene, possibly because of a read error. This chain links TRBV7-3 with TRBJ1-1; TRBD1 might be the D (5 bases). CDR1 is SGHTA and CDR2 is FQGTGA in the germline V gene. There are 16 residues in the CDR3. The CDR3 bases are TGTGCCAGCAGCCCAGACACGGGGCCACTGAACGCTGAAGCTTTCTTT. Translated, it gives CASSPDTGPLNAEAFF.

This sequence joins TRBV4-1 and TRBJ2-1, with TRBD2 identical over 12 bases. The V segment lost 3 bases and the J segment 9 bases; nucleotides outside the gene matches: 9. The CDR3 consists of 16 residues. Germline CDR1 reads MGHRA; CDR2 reads YSYEKL. CDR3 loop: CASSQTSGGPTPEQFF. DNA for the CDR3: TGCGCCAGCAGCCAGACTAGCGGGGGACCTACACCTGAGCAGTTCTTC.

This clone showed up just once. This sequence joins TRBV19 and TRBJ2-7; 8 bases align to TRBD1. The ends lost 5 bases at V and 4 bases at J; junction bases unmatched: 7. Germline lookup yields CDR1 LNHDA and CDR2 SQIVND (reference sequence). The CDR3 has 14 amino acids. In nucleotides, the CDR3 is TGTGCCAGTAGTGGCAGGGGGCCTTTTTACGAGCAGTACTTC. Amino acid sequence: CASSGRGPFYEQYF.

J is TRBJ2-3 and V is TRBV27; 9 bases are shared with TRBD2. The CDR3 has 13 amino acids. Trimming took 5 bases from V and 8 from J; bases not matched to a gene: 5. Germline assignment: CDR1 MNHEY and CDR2 SMNVEV (reference sequence). The CDR3 reads CASSPTSGGTQYF. The DNA for the CDR3 is TGTGCCAGCAGTCCGACTAGCGGCGGTACGCAGTATTTT.

This rearrangement joins TRBV18 to TRBJ1-1, with a tentative D call TRBD1 (6 bases). CDR3 size: 12 residues. The V end lost 3 bases, the J end lost 4 bases, and 6 bases lay between the germline ends. Germline V lookup: CDR1 KGHSH, CDR2 LQKENI. CDR3 DNA sequence: TGTGCCAGCTCACCGGGGGCCACTGAAGCTTTCTTT. Amino acids: CASSPGATEAFF.

This chain uses TRBV6-5 with TRBJ2-5; 7 nucleotides align to TRBD2. The CDR3 runs to 14 residues. Per germline, CDR1 MNHEY and CDR2 SVGAGI. V dropped 2 bases and J dropped 1; count of bases not matched to a gene: 1. CDR3 sequence reads: CASSYGRAQETQYF. CDR3 coding DNA: TGTGCCAGCAGTTACGGGAGGGCCCAAGAGACCCAGTACTTC.

This sequence joins TRBV4-1 and TRBJ2-1; no reliable D call. V lost 1 base, J lost 7 bases, and 8 bases lay in between. Germline V lookup: CDR1 MGHRA, CDR2 YSYEKL. The CDR3 has 13 amino acids. The CDR3 DNA reads TGCGCCAGCAGCCAAGCCAATGTAAATGAGCAGTTCTTC. Translating it yields CASSQANVNEQFF.

In this sample, this clone turned up once. V and J are TRBV29-1 and TRBJ1-1, with unresolved D. The germline gives CDR1 SQVTM, CDR2 ANQGSEA. V was trimmed by 4 bases and J by 3 bases, leaving 9 bases between them. The CDR3 sequence is 12 residues long. CDR3 residues: CSVGVGDTEAFF. In nucleotides, the CDR3 is TGCAGCGTTGGAGTCGGAGACACTGAAGCTTTCTTT.

In DNA form, the CDR3 reads TGTGCCATAGCCTGGGCCGTCACAGATACGCAGTATTTT. The encoded protein is CAIAWAVTDTQYF. The chain couples TRBV28 to TRBJ2-3; D unresolved. This CDR3 comprises 13 residues. Trimming removed 10 bases from V and 2 bases from J, with 13 bases in between. From germline, CDR1 is MDHEN and CDR2 SYDVKM.

This chain joins TRBV6-1 and TRBJ2-4; no definite D call. The CDR3 covers 15 residues. The germline V gene encodes CDR1 MNHNS and CDR2 SASEGT. V gave up 7 bases and J gave up 0 bases, with 13 bases separating them. The CDR3 sequence: CASTPAPLAKNIQYF. DNA of the CDR3: TGTGCCAGCACCCCGGCCCCACTAGCCAAAAACATTCAGTACTTC.